The 13 T cell receptor beta chains given below trace back to one sample, sequenced in a study of shared clonotypes between healthy human individuals. Terminally differentiated effector memory CD45RA+ cells were excluded by CCR7 positive selection of CD45RO-negative cells. TCRdb's table, derived via immunoSEQ multiplex PCR, lists solely in-frame clones and lacks some. The sample shows approximately 590,000 clones, over 95% of them seen only once. Material for sequencing was naive CD8+ T cells sorted from blood. These receptors were taken from a woman aged 25 to 39 in good health.

The chain uses TRBV7-8 and TRBJ2-7; D perhaps matches TRBD2 (6 bases). The CDR3 consists of 15 residues. The ends were cut back, 0 bases at V and 3 bases at J, with 12 bases in the middle. Germline CDR1 SGHVS, CDR2 FQNEAQ. The CDR3 bases are TGTGCCAGCAGCTTAGCCACGGGAGTGGGCTACGAGCAGTACTTC. The encoded protein is CASSLATGVGYEQYF.

The CDR3 is CASSLSGPGGEQYF. The CDR3 bases are TGTGCCAGCAGCTTATCGGGTCCCGGCGGCGAGCAGTACTTC. The chain combines TRBV7-6 with TRBJ2-7, with D unclear. V lost 2 bases and J lost 6, with 14 bases in between. The V gene's germline CDR1 is SGHVS and CDR2 FNYEAQ. CDR3 length: 14 residues.

The chain employs TRBV5-5 and TRBJ2-7; no firm D call. There are 13 residues in the CDR3. Germline V gene lookup returns CDR1 SGHKS and CDR2 YYEKEE (reference sequence). Deletions cut 0 bases from V and 2 bases from J, with 6 bases between. CDR3 nucleotide sequence: TGTGCCAGCAGCTTGGGGGCCCCCTACGAGCAGTACTTC. Protein sequence: CASSLGAPYEQYF.

The genes are TRBV27 and TRBJ2-1, with unresolved D. CDR1 is MNHEY and CDR2 is SMNVEV in the germline V gene (reference sequence). The CDR3 runs to 15 residues. Trimming took 5 bases from V and 6 from J, leaving 17 bases between them. CDR3 amino acids: CASSPPARAGNEQFF. The DNA for the CDR3 is TGTGCCAGCAGTCCCCCGGCCCGAGCTGGCAATGAGCAGTTCTTC.

This clone showed up just once. The chain couples TRBV5-1 to TRBJ2-7; possible D gene TRBD1, 5 bases. CDR1 is SGHRS, CDR2 YFSETQ, per germline. This CDR3 contains 13 residues. Deletions cut 2 bases from V and 6 bases from J, with 12 bases between. The CDR3 DNA follows: TGCGCCAGCAGCTTAGCAGGGTCAGCCGAGCAGTACTTC. This gives the protein CASSLAGSAEQYF.

This rearrangement joins TRBV12-2 to TRBJ2-7; the D call TRBD1 from the table was never checked on the DNA. TRBV12-2 is reported as a pseudogene. CDR3 size: 18 residues. This CDR3 reads CASRLPYRAGTGSYEQYF. The DNA for the CDR3 is TGTGCAAGTCGCTTACCTTATCGAGCCGGGACAGGGTCCTACGAGCAGTACTTC.

The rearrangement uses TRBV5-4 and TRBJ2-7; 11 nucleotides match TRBD2. There are 15 residues in the CDR3. Germline CDR1 and CDR2: SGHNT and YYREEE (reference sequence). V gave up 4 bases and J gave up 3 bases; unmatched junction bases: 6. The CDR3 reads CASSDTSGSNYEQYF. The CDR3 DNA reads TGTGCCAGCAGCGATACTAGCGGGAGTAACTACGAGCAGTACTTC.

This chain connects TRBV5-5 to TRBJ2-7; D is possibly TRBD1 (6 bases). CDR3 length: 12 amino acids. Germline CDR1 is SGHKS and CDR2 is YYEKEE (reference sequence). V lost 4 bases and J lost 2, with 7 bases in between. CDR3 nucleotides: TGTGCCAGCAGCGGACAGACCTACGAGCAGTACTTC. Encoded protein: CASSGQTYEQYF.

The chain links TRBV10-2 to TRBJ2-1; 8 nucleotides match TRBD2. Germline V gene sequence: CDR1 WSHSY, CDR2 SAAADI. V dropped 2 bases and J dropped 13; count of bases not matched to a gene: 7. The CDR3 is 13 amino acids. The CDR3 sequence: CASSEILREGQFF. The DNA for the CDR3 is TGCGCCAGCAGTGAGATCCTTCGGGAGGGACAGTTCTTC.

J is TRBJ2-1 and V is TRBV4-1, with 12 bases fitting TRBD2. CDR1 is MGHRA and CDR2 is YSYEKL in the germline V gene. The V gene end was trimmed by 3 bases and the J gene end by 2 bases; junction bases not matched to a gene: 2. The CDR3 runs to 16 residues. The CDR3 DNA reads TGCGCCAGCAGCCAGAGGACTAGCGGGGCCTACAATGAGCAGTTCTTC. This translates into CASSQRTSGAYNEQFF.

The chain combines TRBV4-1 with TRBJ2-1, with D hard to call. V was pared by 4 bases and J by 4 bases, with 20 bases between. The CDR3 extends over 17 amino acids. Germline CDR1 is MGHRA and CDR2 is YSYEKL. The CDR3 is CASSRTHSIPAYNEQFF. CDR3 nucleotides: TGCGCCAGCAGCCGGACCCACAGCATTCCGGCATACAATGAGCAGTTCTTC.

Remarks on this clone: The same CDR3 can be traced to other DNA sequences in this sample. V is TRBV4-1 and J is TRBJ1-5; 8 nucleotides line up with TRBD1. The CDR3 is made up of 15 amino acids. Trimming at V came to 3 bases and at J to 1 base, leaving 2 bases not matched to a gene. Germline V gene sequence: CDR1 MGHRA, CDR2 YSYEKL. CDR3 sequence reads: CASSQGQASNQPQHF. Here the CDR3 DNA reads TGCGCCAGCAGCCAGGGACAGGCAAGCAATCAGCCCCAGCATTTT.

Only a few counts were recorded for this clone. V and J are TRBV4-1 and TRBJ1-2; D is ambiguous. Trimming took off 0 bases at V and 5 bases at J, with 10 bases between the two ends. The CDR3 contains 14 residues. Germline lookup yields CDR1 MGHRA and CDR2 YSYEKL. CDR3 sequence: CASSQDAGMYGYTF. The CDR3 DNA follows: TGCGCCAGCAGCCAAGATGCGGGGATGTATGGCTACACCTTC.